This TCR beta chain originates from a study of blood T cell repertoires in COVID-19. Study as a whole: The United States, Italy and Spain supplied acute and convalescent COVID-19 samples. The cDNA or gDNA used as material had been derived from T cells, B-cell-depleted T cells, or PBMCs.

The germline V gene has CDR1 SQVTM and CDR2 ANQGSEA. The CDR3 runs to 12 residues. Trimming stripped 4 bases from V and 0 bases from J, with 5 bases between. In the authors' methods: Amplification of reference gene primers was used by the study to estimate nucleated cell counts. Repertoires were generated with immunoSEQ multiplex PCR, while TCRdb's copy carries only in-frame clones and drops some. Clonal size and the V and J genes are those of that table, whereas D and trimming came from the DNA. The data show approximately 240,000 clones, with approximately 79% seen just once and under 5.5% held by the top ten.

The sample was peripheral blood. V gene TRBV29-1 combines with J gene TRBJ2-3, with a possible D match to TRBD2 (5 bases). This clonotype originated in an elderly woman with active or convalescent COVID-19. The CDR3 here is CSVGGSTDTQYF. In nucleotides, the CDR3 is TGCAGCGTTGGCGGGAGCACAGATACGCAGTATTTT.